These 17 T cell receptor beta chains share one sample of origin, sequenced in a study of OX40 agonist ivuxolimab in advanced cancers. Profiling relied on immunoSEQ multiplex PCR, and the TCRdb table lists in-frame clones only, not all of them. The sample lists about 75,000 clones, around 86% seen once, with roughly 7.3% in the top ten. Here the sequenced sample was CD4+ or CD8+ T cells sorted from blood, taken in a trial of the OX40 agonist ivuxolimab. The receptors were gathered from an adult with an advanced solid tumor such as melanoma, head and neck, liver or kidney cancer.

The gene calls are TRBV7-2 and TRBJ1-1, with D possibly TRBD1 on 6 matching bases. Germline-derived CDR1 and CDR2 are SGHTA and FQGNSA. Trimming stripped 5 bases from V and 5 bases from J, with 15 bases between. This CDR3 is built from 14 residues. The CDR3 DNA reads as TGTGCCAGCAGCCCTACCAAGGGGGTGACTGAAGCTTTCTTT. This encodes CASSPTKGVTEAFF.

This chain links TRBV6-5 with TRBJ1-6; 8 nucleotides align to TRBD1. Germline V gene data show CDR1 as MNHEY and CDR2 as SVGAGI. This CDR3 has 12 residues. Trimming removed 6 bases from V and 9 bases from J; junction bases left unmatched: 1. CDR3 amino acids: CASRDRASPLHF. CDR3 bases: TGTGCCAGCAGGGACAGGGCTTCACCCCTCCACTTT.

The chain employs TRBV6-5 and TRBJ2-7, with TRBD1 matching 7 bases. V shed 7 bases, J shed 3 bases, and the junction held 9 bases outside the gene matches. The CDR3 totals 14 residues. Looked up from germline, CDR1 is MNHEY and CDR2 is SVGAGI. CDR3 sequence (DNA): TGTGCCAGCACTCCCCGACAGGGAAGCTACGAGCAGTACTTC. Protein product: CASTPRQGSYEQYF.

This clone turned up a few times. V usage is TRBV14 and J usage is TRBJ2-4, with TRBD1 matching over 9 bases. The germline V gene encodes CDR1 SGHDN and CDR2 FVKESK. The V gene end was trimmed by 4 bases and the J gene end by 0 bases; junction bases not matched to a gene: 7. The CDR3 loop spans 17 amino acids. CDR3 bases: TGTGCCAGCAGCCGCAGGACAGGGGACGAAGCCAAAAACATTCAGTACTTC. Translated: CASSRRTGDEAKNIQYF.

The V gene is TRBV28, the J gene TRBJ1-1; D remains unclear. The CDR3 covers 12 residues. V was trimmed by 2 bases and J by 2 bases, leaving 3 bases between them. Per the germline V gene, CDR1 is MDHEN and CDR2 is SYDVKM. The CDR3 spells CASSLLNTEAFF. CDR3 nucleotide sequence: TGTGCCAGCAGTTTACTTAACACTGAAGCTTTCTTT.

The chain links TRBV18 to TRBJ1-5; possible D gene TRBD1, 5 bases. V was clipped by 3 bases and J by 7 bases, with 19 bases between them. Germline-derived CDR1 and CDR2 are KGHSH and LQKENI. CDR3 length equals 16 residues. In nucleotides, the CDR3 is TGTGCCAGCTCACCGTCCCAGGGAGGAGGTCGACAGCCCCAGCATTTT. Amino acid sequence: CASSPSQGGGRQPQHF.

The chain joins TRBV10-3 to TRBJ1-1; 9 bases align to TRBD1. The CDR3 runs 14 residues. J gave up 3 bases and V 7 bases, and 6 bases lay outside the gene matches. Per germline, CDR1 ENHRY and CDR2 SYGVKD. CDR3: CAINHRGRDTEAFF. The DNA of the CDR3 is TGTGCCATCAATCACAGGGGGCGTGACACTGAAGCTTTCTTT.

V usage is TRBV10-2 and J usage is TRBJ2-3, with 12 bases lining up with TRBD1. Germline V gene lookup returns CDR1 WSHSY and CDR2 SAAADI. Trimming took 3 bases from V and 14 from J; bases not matched to a gene: 18. The CDR3 is 17 amino acids. The chain's CDR3 is CASSDPLWTQGQGAGYF. CDR3 in DNA: TGCGCCAGCAGTGACCCCTTATGGACACAGGGACAGGGGGCCGGGTATTTT.

The chain couples TRBV7-9 to TRBJ1-1; the match to TRBD1 covers 9 bases. Germline assignment: CDR1 SEHNR and CDR2 FQNEAQ (reference sequence). This CDR3 contains 15 residues. Germline trimming cut 2 bases from V and 1 base from J; bases unmatched to any gene: 2. The CDR3 loop is CASSLTGGWNTEAFF. CDR3 bases: TGTGCCAGCAGCTTAACAGGGGGCTGGAACACTGAAGCTTTCTTT.

Worth noting for this clone: In the same sample, other DNA sequences code for this CDR3. The chain joins TRBV11-2 to TRBJ2-2; no reliable D call. CDR1 is SGHAT, CDR2 FQNNGV, per germline. V lost 0 bases and J 1 base, leaving 3 bases between the germline ends. This CDR3 is built from 14 residues. CDR3: CASSLEVNTGELFF. DNA of the CDR3: TGTGCCAGCAGCTTAGAGGTGAACACCGGGGAGCTGTTTTTT.

This clone appeared a single time. The V gene is TRBV4-2, the J gene TRBJ1-6; D remains unclear. Trimming cost V 0 bases and J 16 bases, with 10 bases left between them. This CDR3 has 12 amino acids. From germline, CDR1 is LGHNA and CDR2 YNFKEQ. The CDR3 sequence is CASSQDPGWLHF. CDR3 bases: TGTGCCAGCAGCCAAGATCCCGGGTGGCTCCACTTT.

The rearrangement links TRBV5-1 to TRBJ1-1, with D possibly TRBD1 on 5 matching bases. Germline V gene lookup returns CDR1 SGHRS and CDR2 YFSETQ. The CDR3 runs 14 residues. Trimming left V 2 bases short and J 1 base short, with 9 bases between. CDR3 sequence reads: CASSFGGSNTEAFF. CDR3 bases: TGCGCCAGCAGCTTCGGGGGGTCGAACACTGAAGCTTTCTTT.

J is TRBJ2-1 and V is TRBV6-1, with 11 positions matching TRBD1. CDR3 length: 15 amino acids. Germline-derived CDR1 and CDR2 are MNHNS and SASEGT. V dropped 6 bases and J dropped 7; count of bases not matched to a gene: 8. CDR3: CASREGQGGHNEQFF. The CDR3 DNA is TGTGCCAGCAGGGAGGGACAGGGGGGGCATAATGAGCAGTTCTTC.

V gene TRBV7-8 combines with J gene TRBJ2-3, with 10 bases fitting TRBD2. The CDR3 is made up of 19 amino acids. V dropped 4 bases and J dropped 3; count of bases not matched to a gene: 16. CDR1 and CDR2 (germline): SGHVS, FQNEAQ. The CDR3: CASSWAPAGGRGTTDTQYF. The DNA of the CDR3 is TGTGCCAGCAGCTGGGCGCCAGCGGGGGGGCGGGGTACGACAGATACGCAGTATTTT. The full variable domain, completed using reference TRBV7-8 and TRBJ2-3, is GAGVSQSPRYKVAKRGQDVALRCDPISGHVSLFWYQQALGQGPEFLTYFQNEAQLDKSGLPSDRFFAERPEGSVSTLKIQRTQQEDSAVYLCASSWAPAGGRGTTDTQYFGPGTRLTVL.

CDR3 in DNA: TGTGCCAGCAGCAAAGGCACAGGGGAACTCTACGAGCAGTACTTC. Translating it yields CASSKGTGELYEQYF. The chain joins TRBV21-1 to TRBJ2-7; TRBD1 is the table's D call, not checked against the DNA. TRBV21-1 is annotated as a pseudogene. The CDR3 runs to 15 residues.

The chain has TRBV2 and TRBJ2-4, with a tentative D call TRBD2 (5 bases). Germline CDR1 reads SNHLY; CDR2 reads FYNNEI. This CDR3 region has 13 residues. V was clipped by 5 bases and J by 9 bases, with 14 bases between them. The CDR3 region has the DNA TGTGCCAGCAGTAGGAGTCTAGCCAGCATTCAGTACTTC. Amino acids: CASSRSLASIQYF.

This clone is labeled hyperexpanded (1% or more). The chain employs TRBV19 and TRBJ2-7; TRBD1 matches at 9 bases. V lost 6 bases, J lost 6 bases, and 6 bases stayed unmatched. This CDR3 comprises 13 residues. Germline CDR1 is LNHDA and CDR2 is SQIVND (reference sequence). The CDR3 region has the DNA TGTGCCAGTAGCGGACAGGGGACCCCCGAGCAGTACTTC. Its protein product is CASSGQGTPEQYF.